The present entry profiles one T cell receptor (beta chain) with its context. This entry belongs to a study of immune evolution from preneoplasia to lung adenocarcinoma. Produced via immunoSEQ multiplex PCR; TCRdb's table is partial and in-frame only. Of about 5,700 clones listed, around 79% are singletons. V gave up 0 bases and J gave up 6 bases, with 12 bases separating them. CDR1 SGHRS and CDR2 YFSETQ come from the germline V gene. The length of the CDR3 is 15 residues. This chain connects TRBV5-1 to TRBJ2-2; D is undetermined. The TCR sequence derives from an older person with lung adenocarcinoma. Sequencing was done on a sample of FFPE adjacent normal lung tissue. The CDR3: CASSLAVGEAGELFF. The CDR3 bases are TGCGCCAGCAGCTTGGCAGTGGGCGAGGCCGGGGAGCTGTTTTTT. The variable domain in full, with the rest retrieved from reference TRBV5-1 and TRBJ2-2, is KAGVTQTPRYLIKTRGQQVTLSCSPISGHRSVSWYQQTPGQGLQFLFEYFSETQRNKGNFPGRFSGRQFSNSRSEMNVSTLELGDSALYLCASSLAVGEAGELFFGEGSRLTVL.